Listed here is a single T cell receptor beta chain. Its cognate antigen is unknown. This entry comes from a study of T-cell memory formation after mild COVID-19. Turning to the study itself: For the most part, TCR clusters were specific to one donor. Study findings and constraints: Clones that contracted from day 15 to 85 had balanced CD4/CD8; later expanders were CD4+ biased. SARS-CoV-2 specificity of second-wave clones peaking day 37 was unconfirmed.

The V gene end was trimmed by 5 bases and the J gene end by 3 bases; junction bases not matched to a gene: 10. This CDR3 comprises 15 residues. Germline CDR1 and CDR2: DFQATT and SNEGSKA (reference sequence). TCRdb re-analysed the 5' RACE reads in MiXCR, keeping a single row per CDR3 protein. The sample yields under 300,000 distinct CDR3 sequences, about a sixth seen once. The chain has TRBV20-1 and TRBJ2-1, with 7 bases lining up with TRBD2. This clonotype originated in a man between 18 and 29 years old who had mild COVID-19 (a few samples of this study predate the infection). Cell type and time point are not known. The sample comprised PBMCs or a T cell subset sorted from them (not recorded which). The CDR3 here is CSAPLAGIDYNEQFF. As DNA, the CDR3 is TGCAGTGCTCCGTTAGCGGGCATAGACTACAATGAGCAGTTCTTC.